This TCR beta chain appears in the sequencing data of a study of radiation and T cells in renal cell carcinoma (TCRdb year 2020). About the study as a whole: Samples came from a clinical trial, in which primary renal cell carcinomas received 15 Gy stereotactic body radiation therapy followed by nephrectomy 4 weeks later. TCR beta sequencing covered approximately 51 samples in total, comprising around 25 tumors and roughly 27 peripheral blood samples. In the 55 or so samples combined, fewer than 5 million unique CDR3 nucleotide sequences were found, encoding 2,658,974 unique CDR3 amino acid sequences.

In regard to this clone: Which antigen it targets is not known. Base qualities are missing; no much larger clone stands one base away.

What the research found in general, with its limitations: Dynamics of the blood repertoire were not tracked past 4 weeks after treatment. The single-armed trial design could not address effects of radiation dose or scheduling on the TCR repertoire. No pretreatment tumor biopsies were available, so the baseline intratumoral presence of clonotypes could not be determined. Top tumor clonotypes rose in blood from baseline to 2 weeks post-radiation, then contracted by 4 weeks, suggesting transient expansion of tumor-resident clones.

The immunoSEQ kit was used, according to the manufacturer's recommendations, to generate TCR beta libraries from genomic DNA. For library preparation, a first multiplex PCR was performed with proprietary primers, followed by a second PCR in which unique barcodes were added, and bead cleanups were performed after each round. Each sample batch included a kit-provided positive control reaction and a negative control reaction. The final libraries were assessed on an Agilent 4200 TapeStation D1000 ScreenTape, pooled by volume, and quantified by qPCR. Sequencing was performed on an Illumina NextSeq500 using a MidOutput 150-cycle cartridge, with 156 Read1 cycles, 15 Index1 cycles, and the kit custom primers. The pooled library was loaded at about 0.93 pM with about 20% PhiX control spiked in. For the original study's pipeline: Vendor-processed data were analyzed in R, and a clonotype was defined as all T cells sharing the same CDR3 nucleotide sequence. For clone abundance analyses, frequencies were normalized to the 10,000 most abundant clones in each sample. Public T cell clones, averaging fewer than five per sample, were removed before analysis. Tumor-enriched and baseline blood-enriched clonotypes were defined by at least a 32-fold difference in abundance between compartments. A beta-binomial differential abundance model was used to identify clonotypes that expanded or contracted between blood time points. The Baroni-Urbani and Buser coefficient was used to measure tumor-blood repertoire similarity, and groups were compared with two-tailed Wilcoxon tests in R. TCRdb took over this immuneACCESS table, retaining in-frame rearrangements with V and J assigned. Such tables are incomplete; in checked studies, under half of the missing clones stem from an unresolved V gene, and the remainder is unexplained. V and J calls and clone size follow that table, whereas D and trimming were derived from the DNA. This sample gives 100,000 to 150,000 clones in total; 88% of them show up just once. 5.5% to 6.5% of the sample lies in the top ten.

The time point tag for this specimen amounts to: blood 2 weeks post-SBRT. Explained via the paper, the treatment or condition label denotes: 15 Gy SBRT to primary tumor, nephrectomy 4 weeks later. Serial peripheral blood from radiation-treated patients was sampled at baseline, 2 weeks and 4 weeks after SBRT to track tumor-enriched clonotypes. All patients had renal cell carcinoma with clear cell pathology. Genomic DNA for TCR sequencing was prepared using the QIAamp DNA Blood Mini Kit (Qiagen). The analyses included only samples that passed all quality control checks. V trim: 2 bases; J trim: 5 bases; unmatched bases: 5. CDR1 and CDR2 (SGHRS, YFSETQ) derive from the germline V gene. The CDR3 runs 14 residues from the cysteine to the phenylalanine. CDR3 DNA is the only sequence kept; it has 42 bases, read in frame from the first base.

The rearranged chain carries TRBV5-1 and TRBJ1-1, and TRBD1 matches 8 of the central bases. The sample was blood, taken from a patient whose treatment included radiotherapy and nephrectomy. The sequence was collected from a woman aged 65 to 85 with renal cell carcinoma. The DNA reads TGCGCCAGCAGCTTCACAGGGGGAGGAACTGAAGCTTTCTTT. Its protein reads: CASSFTGGGTEAFF.